This TCR beta chain was identified in a study of memory CD4+ T cells and cytomegalovirus serostatus. The sort gate was single viable CD3+CD4+CD8-CD45RO+ cells for memory CD4+ T cells. The CDR3 has 14 amino acids. The germline V gene encodes CDR1 MRHNA and CDR2 SNTAGT. Trimming left V 8 bases short and J 0 bases short, with 11 bases between. Clones were sequenced by immunoSEQ multiplex PCR, and TCRdb holds only the in-frame ones, with some missing. The table records about 44,000 clones, less than 85% of them present only once. V usage is TRBV6-4 and J usage is TRBJ1-5, with D possibly matching TRBD1 (5 bases). This TCR was recovered from an adult in good health and CMV-seronegative. Specimen: memory CD4+ T cells from blood. The CDR3 coding sequence is TGTGCCAGCCAGGGTGAATATAGCAATCAGCCCCAGCATTTT. This codes for CASQGEYSNQPQHF.